This is a list of T cell receptor beta chains from one sample in a study of T cells in severe cutaneous drug reactions. TCRdb re-called the multiplex PCR reads and shows each CDR3 protein once, DNA omitted. This sample contains some 2,800 distinct CDR3 sequences. Sample: cells from a skin blister. These receptors were collected from a human donor with toxic epidermal necrolysis, a severe cutaneous drug reaction. The CDR3 runs from the conserved cysteine through the conserved F or W. Clone size is given for some rows only: seen once, a few or many times, or a class if the clone is expanded.

size,J,V,length,CDR3
.,TRBJ2-1,TRBV12-3/TRBV12-4,14,CASSRGQNYNEQFF
.,TRBJ2-7,TRBV13,15,CASSSAGADPYEQYF
.,TRBJ2-7,TRBV2,13,CASLYQARGEQYF
.,TRBJ2-1,TRBV14,18,CASSQGLWGEAIYNEQFF
.,TRBJ2-5,TRBV11-3,13,CASSRAPQETQYF
medium-sized,TRBJ1-1,TRBV6-5,16,CASSSMSGAEGTEAFF
.,TRBJ2-1,TRBV6-6,15,CASSKTSGPYNEQFF
medium-sized,TRBJ2-7,TRBV7-2,13,CASSLYNNYEQYF
large,TRBJ1-2,TRBV6-6,17,CASSLYPQAVLVEGYTF
medium-sized,TRBJ2-5,TRBV7-9,21,CASSLLVPVRGWVAAQETQYF
.,TRBJ2-5,TRBV11-3,13,CASSSGPQETQYF
large,TRBJ1-2,TRBV6-6,17,CASSLYPQAVLVDGYTF
.,TRBJ1-2,TRBV29-1,13,CSAPRDRDYGYTF
.,TRBJ2-3,TRBV12-3/TRBV12-4,11,CASSLGYTQYF
.,TRBJ2-1,TRBV6-2/TRBV6-3,16,CASSYLGLAGDNEQFF
.,TRBJ2-2,TRBV5-1,16,CASSVTGSLRDGELFF
.,TRBJ1-2,TRBV5-4,13,CASSIDVSYGYTF
.,TRBJ2-1,TRBV29-1,13,CSVEGLAGGEQFF
medium-sized,TRBJ1-3,TRBV20-1,17,CSANSVGGLGSGNTIYF
.,TRBJ1-2,TRBV6-5,16,CASSYSPGKFDYGYTF
medium-sized,TRBJ2-3,TRBV20-1,13,CSAREAYTDTQYF
.,TRBJ1-1,TRBV2,16,CASSERTGGRGTEAFF
.,TRBJ2-7,TRBV18,15,CASSPGGALRYEQYF
.,TRBJ1-2,TRBV6-5,13,CASSPGFNYGYTF
.,TRBJ2-1,TRBV15,16,CATSRDYGSSYNEQFF